This T cell receptor (beta chain) is from a study of chemoradiotherapy in HPV16-positive cancers. Background on the study: Candidate HPV-specific clones and shared TCR motifs came from a couple of HPV16-positive patients.

Points from the study as a whole: Only a couple of HPV16-positive patients supplied the functional HPV-specificity definition. In HPV16-positive patients, HPV-responsive T-cell expansion tracked better recurrence-free survival.

The germline V gene has CDR1 SGHAT and CDR2 FQNNGV. CDR3 length: 11 amino acids. V lost 1 base, J lost 7 bases, and 5 bases lay in between. Note on this clone: Antigen specificity is unknown.

The method was immunoSEQ multiplex PCR; TCRdb's version includes in-frame clones alone and lacks a portion of them. The sample has more than 10,000 clones; about 90% are singletons. The sequences come from blood, collected from a patient who underwent chemoradiotherapy. The rearrangement links TRBV11-2 to TRBJ2-7; D ambiguous. This clonotype was sampled from a human donor with HPV-associated anogenital cancer. The DNA for the CDR3 is TGTGCCAGCAGCTTAGGAAGAGAGCAGTACTTC. It yields the protein CASSLGREQYF.